This T cell receptor (beta chain) was sequenced in a study of blood T cell repertoires in COVID-19. This clone was found a few times. Generated by immunoSEQ multiplex PCR, the TCRdb table keeps only in-frame clones and is missing some. The sample lists hundreds of thousands of clones, roughly 88% occurring once. With 2 bases removed from V and 2 bases from J, the gap between germline ends came to 13 bases. Germline V gene data show CDR1 as GTSNPN and CDR2 as SVGIG (reference sequence). The CDR3 spans 14 residues. This chain links TRBV30 with TRBJ2-7, with D maybe TRBD2 (5 bases). Sample: peripheral blood. This receptor was taken from a woman aged 25-40 years with active or convalescent COVID-19. CDR3 sequence: CAWSLGSLTYEQYF. DNA of the CDR3: TGTGCCTGGAGTTTAGGGAGCCTCACCTACGAGCAGTACTTC.